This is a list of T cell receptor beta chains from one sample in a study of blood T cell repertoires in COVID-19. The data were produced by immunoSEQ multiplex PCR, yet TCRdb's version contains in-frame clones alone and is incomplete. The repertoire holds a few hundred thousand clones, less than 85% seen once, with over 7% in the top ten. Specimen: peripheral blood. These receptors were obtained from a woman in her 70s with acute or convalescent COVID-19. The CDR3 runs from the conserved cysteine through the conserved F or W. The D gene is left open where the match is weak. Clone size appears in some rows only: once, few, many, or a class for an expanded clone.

CDR3: CASSSGTGATDTQYF; DNA: TGTGCCAGCAGTTCCGGGACAGGGGCCACAGATACGCAGTATTTT; J: TRBJ2-3; V: TRBV6-4; D: TRBD1; size: .
CDR3: CATSRESQDGYTF; DNA: TGTGCCACCAGCAGAGAATCGCAGGATGGCTACACCTTC; J: TRBJ1-2; V: TRBV15; D: .; size: few
CDR3: CAWSVLSGATPLHF; DNA: TGTGCCTGGAGTGTACTGTCAGGGGCGACACCCCTCCACTTT; J: TRBJ1-6; V: TRBV30; D: .; size: .
CDR3: CATSPPGWEYGEAFF; DNA: TGTGCCACCAGCCCCCCCGGCTGGGAGTATGGTGAAGCTTTCTTT; J: TRBJ1-1; V: TRBV15; D: .; size: .
CDR3: CSASPAGPLTEAFF; DNA: TGCAGTGCTAGTCCAGCAGGTCCCCTCACTGAAGCTTTCTTT; J: TRBJ1-1; V: TRBV20-1; D: .; size: .
CDR3: CASSQNNYGYTF; DNA: TGTGCCAGCAGCCAAAATAACTATGGCTACACCTTC; J: TRBJ1-2; V: TRBV5-5; D: .; size: .
CDR3: CASSPGEPTDTQYF; DNA: TGTGCCAGCAGCCCCGGGGAACCCACAGATACGCAGTATTTT; J: TRBJ2-3; V: TRBV9; D: .; size: .
CDR3: CASSSYGENTGELFF; DNA: TGTGCCAGCAGCTCCTACGGTGAGAACACCGGGGAGCTGTTTTTT; J: TRBJ2-2; V: TRBV7-9; D: .; size: .
CDR3: CASSYLGRGGDTQYF; DNA: TGTGCCAGCAGTTACTTGGGCAGGGGTGGAGATACGCAGTATTTT; J: TRBJ2-3; V: TRBV6-2/TRBV6-3; D: .; size: few
CDR3: CASAVNQPQHF; DNA: TGTGCCAGCGCGGTAAATCAGCCCCAGCATTTT; J: TRBJ1-5; V: TRBV6-5; D: .; size: few
CDR3: CASSLDQDATIQYF; DNA: TGCGCCAGCAGCTTGGATCAGGATGCTACCATTCAGTACTTC; J: TRBJ2-4; V: TRBV5-1; D: .; size: .
CDR3: CATSPGQGSYNEQFF; DNA: TGTGCCACCTCCCCTGGGCAGGGCTCCTACAATGAGCAGTTCTTC; J: TRBJ2-1; V: TRBV11-2; D: .; size: .
CDR3: CASSPVERSPYGYTF; DNA: TGCGCCAGCAGCCCCGTCGAACGGAGTCCCTATGGCTACACCTTC; J: TRBJ1-2; V: TRBV5-1; D: .; size: .
CDR3: CASSYLGGYEGYTF; DNA: TGTGCCAGCAGTTATCTGGGGGGGTATGAAGGCTACACCTTC; J: TRBJ1-2; V: TRBV6-5; D: .; size: many
CDR3: CASSSSGTGTVGETQYF; DNA: TGCGCCAGCAGCTCCAGCGGGACAGGGACAGTCGGGGAGACCCAGTACTTC; J: TRBJ2-5; V: TRBV5-1; D: TRBD1; size: many
CDR3: CATSDFGRGDNEQFF; DNA: TGTGCCACCAGTGATTTTGGGCGGGGGGACAATGAGCAGTTCTTC; J: TRBJ2-1; V: TRBV24-1; D: TRBD2; size: few
CDR3: CATSETSKGDEQYF; DNA: TGTGCCACCAGTGAAACGTCAAAGGGGGACGAGCAGTACTTC; J: TRBJ2-7; V: TRBV24-1; D: .; size: .